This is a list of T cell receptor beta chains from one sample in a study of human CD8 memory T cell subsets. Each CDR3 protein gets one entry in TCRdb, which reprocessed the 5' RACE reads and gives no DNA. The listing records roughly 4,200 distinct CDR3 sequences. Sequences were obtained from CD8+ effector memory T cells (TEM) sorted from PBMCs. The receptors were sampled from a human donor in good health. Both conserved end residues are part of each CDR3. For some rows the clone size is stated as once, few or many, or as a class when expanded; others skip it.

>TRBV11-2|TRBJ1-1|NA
CASSSPIGRNTEAFF
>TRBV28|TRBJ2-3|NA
CASSFSPGDGADTQYF
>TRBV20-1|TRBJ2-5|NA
CSARGLSAQETQYF
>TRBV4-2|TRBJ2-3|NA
CASSLTSAGSGDTQYF
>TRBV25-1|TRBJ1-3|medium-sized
CASSELEGAPSGNTIYF
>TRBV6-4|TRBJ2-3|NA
CASSDGRGDTDTQYF
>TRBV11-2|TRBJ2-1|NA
CASSLHPVAAADEQFF
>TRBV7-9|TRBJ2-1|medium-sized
CASSRTSGGAHNEQFF
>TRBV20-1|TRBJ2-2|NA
CSARPGEAGELFF
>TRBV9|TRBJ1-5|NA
CASSVAGNPGQPQHF
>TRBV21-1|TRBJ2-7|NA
CASSKEGGYEQYF
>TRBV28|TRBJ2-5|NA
CASSWTSGLRRTQYF
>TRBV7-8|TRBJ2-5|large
CASSLNRGPSETQYF
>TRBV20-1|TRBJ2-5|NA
CSARDGLSLAGAQETQYF
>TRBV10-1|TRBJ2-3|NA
CASSEGATDTQYF
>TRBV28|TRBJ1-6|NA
CASRPIGYQGKDNSPLHF
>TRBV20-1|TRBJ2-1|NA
CSAQTGDAYNEQFF
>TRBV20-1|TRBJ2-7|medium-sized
CSARQRENEQYF
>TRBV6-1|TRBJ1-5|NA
CASSEWTGHQPQHF
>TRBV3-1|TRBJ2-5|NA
CASSQYSGSEGQETQYF
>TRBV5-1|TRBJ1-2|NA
CASTAGYGYTF
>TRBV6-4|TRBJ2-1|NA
CASSESGVREQFF
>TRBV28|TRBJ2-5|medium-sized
CASSFSGRAGKETQYF
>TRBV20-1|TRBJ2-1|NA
CSAPLAGDDYNEQFF
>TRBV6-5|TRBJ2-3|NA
CASKEIPGEVTDTQYF
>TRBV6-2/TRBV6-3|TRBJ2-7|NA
CASSYSLADWSYEQYF
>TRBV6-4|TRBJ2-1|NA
CASSDSGSFSYNEQFF
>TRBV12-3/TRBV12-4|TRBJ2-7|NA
CASSSPTGSFYEQYF
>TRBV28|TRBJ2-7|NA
CASSFGPSYEQYF
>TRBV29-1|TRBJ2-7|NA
CSVGGESSLDEQYF
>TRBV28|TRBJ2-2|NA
CASTSRVTGELFF
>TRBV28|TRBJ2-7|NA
CAAGGDWEQYF
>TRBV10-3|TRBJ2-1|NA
CAISESSSGHNEQFF
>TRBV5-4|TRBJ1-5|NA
CASSGQGISSNQPQHF
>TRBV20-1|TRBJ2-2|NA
CSATTGVTGELFF
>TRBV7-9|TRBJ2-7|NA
CASSLTDRPYEQYF
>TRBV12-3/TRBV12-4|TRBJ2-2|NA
CASSQPADRGTGELFF
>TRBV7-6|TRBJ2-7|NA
CASSNGQGAYEQYF
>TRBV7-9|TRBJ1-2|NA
CASSFTRSGFNYGYTF
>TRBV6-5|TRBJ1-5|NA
CASSIHRGQPQHF
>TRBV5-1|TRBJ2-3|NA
CASQRGGSTDTQYF
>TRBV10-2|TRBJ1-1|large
CASSVDGMNTEAFF
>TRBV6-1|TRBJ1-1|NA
CASSKVYWTGNTEAFF